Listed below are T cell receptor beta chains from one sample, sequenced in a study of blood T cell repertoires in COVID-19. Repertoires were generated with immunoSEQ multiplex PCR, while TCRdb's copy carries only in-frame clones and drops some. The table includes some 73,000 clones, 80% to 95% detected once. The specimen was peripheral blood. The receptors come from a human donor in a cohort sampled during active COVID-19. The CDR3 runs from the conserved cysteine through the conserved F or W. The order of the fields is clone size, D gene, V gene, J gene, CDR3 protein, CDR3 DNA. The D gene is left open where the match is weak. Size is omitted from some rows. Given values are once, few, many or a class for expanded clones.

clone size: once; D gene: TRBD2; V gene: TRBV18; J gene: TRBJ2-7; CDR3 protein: CASSPPGGISSYEQYF; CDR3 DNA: TGTGCCAGCTCACCACCGGGGGGGATATCCTCCTACGAGCAGTACTTC
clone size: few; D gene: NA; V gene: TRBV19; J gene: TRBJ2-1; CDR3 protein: CASSMRGKDEQFF; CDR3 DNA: TGTGCCAGTAGTATGAGGGGGAAAGATGAGCAGTTCTTC
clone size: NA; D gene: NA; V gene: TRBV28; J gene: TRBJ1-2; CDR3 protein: CASSLGQGLRYTF; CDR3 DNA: TGTGCCAGCAGTTTAGGCCAGGGCCTTCGCTACACCTTC
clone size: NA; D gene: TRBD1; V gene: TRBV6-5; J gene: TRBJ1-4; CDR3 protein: CASRTGNEKLFF; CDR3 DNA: TGTGCCAGCAGGACAGGGAATGAAAAACTGTTTTTT
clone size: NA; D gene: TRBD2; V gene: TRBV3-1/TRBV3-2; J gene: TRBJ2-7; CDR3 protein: CASSLLAGGLEQYF; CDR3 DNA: TGTGCCAGCAGCCTACTAGCGGGGGGGCTCGAGCAGTACTTC
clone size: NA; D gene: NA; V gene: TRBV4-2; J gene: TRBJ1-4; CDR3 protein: CASSPGQNNEKLFF; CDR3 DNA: TGTGCCAGCAGCCCAGGACAGAATAATGAAAAACTGTTTTTT
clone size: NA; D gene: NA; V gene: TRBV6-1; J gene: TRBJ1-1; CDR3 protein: CASSEGSRQENTEAFF; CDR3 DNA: TGTGCCAGCAGTGAAGGCAGTAGACAGGAGAACACTGAAGCTTTCTTT
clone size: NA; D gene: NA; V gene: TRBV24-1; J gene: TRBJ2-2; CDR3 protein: CATSDLRQGITGELFF; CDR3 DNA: TGTGCCACCAGTGATTTGCGGCAGGGGATCACCGGGGAGCTGTTTTTT
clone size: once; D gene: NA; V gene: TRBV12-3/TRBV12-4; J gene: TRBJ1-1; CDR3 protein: CASSRWGGEAFF; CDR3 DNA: TGTGCCAGCAGTCGATGGGGGGGGGAAGCTTTCTTT
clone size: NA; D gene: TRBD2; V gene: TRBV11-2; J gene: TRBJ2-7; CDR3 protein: CASSLRASSGLSYEQYF; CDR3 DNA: TGTGCCAGCAGCTTAAGAGCATCTAGCGGATTATCCTACGAGCAGTACTTC
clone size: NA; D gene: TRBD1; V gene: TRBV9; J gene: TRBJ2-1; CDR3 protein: CASSGQGKDEQFF; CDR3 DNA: TGTGCCAGCAGCGGACAGGGGAAAGATGAGCAGTTCTTC
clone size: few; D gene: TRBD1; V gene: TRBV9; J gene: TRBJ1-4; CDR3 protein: CASSGAPTGGTNEKLFF; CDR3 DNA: TGTGCCAGCAGCGGGGCCCCGACAGGGGGAACTAATGAAAAACTGTTTTTT
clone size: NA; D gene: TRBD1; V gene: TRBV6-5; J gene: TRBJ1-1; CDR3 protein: CASSSTGATEAFF; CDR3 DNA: TGTGCCAGCAGTTCGACAGGGGCCACTGAAGCTTTCTTT
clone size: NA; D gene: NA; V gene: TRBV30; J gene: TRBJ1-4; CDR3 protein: CAWNGPNEKLFF; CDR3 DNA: TGTGCCTGGAATGGCCCGAATGAAAAACTGTTTTTT
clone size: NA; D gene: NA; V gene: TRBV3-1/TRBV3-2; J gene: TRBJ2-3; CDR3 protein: CASSHFTDTQYF; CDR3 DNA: TGTGCCAGCAGCCACTTCACAGATACGCAGTATTTT
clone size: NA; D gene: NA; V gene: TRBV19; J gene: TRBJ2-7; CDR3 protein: CASSSQGPYEQYF; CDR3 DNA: TGTGCCAGTAGTTCACAGGGACCCTACGAGCAGTACTTC
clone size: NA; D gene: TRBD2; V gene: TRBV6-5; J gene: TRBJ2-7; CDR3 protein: CASSVAGGRREQYF; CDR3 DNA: TGTGCCAGCAGCGTAGCGGGGGGGCGGCGGGAGCAGTACTTC
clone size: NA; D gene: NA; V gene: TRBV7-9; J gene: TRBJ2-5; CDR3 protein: CASSQGAGAYQETQYF; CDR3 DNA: TGTGCCAGCAGCCAGGGGGCGGGGGCCTACCAAGAGACCCAGTACTTC
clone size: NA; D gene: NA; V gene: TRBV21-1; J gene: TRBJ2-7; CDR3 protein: CASSKASGTGAYEQYF; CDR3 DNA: TGTGCCAGCAGCAAAGCCTCCGGGACAGGGGCCTACGAGCAGTACTTC
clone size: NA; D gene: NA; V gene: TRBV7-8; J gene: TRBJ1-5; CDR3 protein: CASSKRTDHNQPQHF; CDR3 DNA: TGTGCCAGCAGCAAACGGACAGATCACAATCAGCCCCAGCATTTT
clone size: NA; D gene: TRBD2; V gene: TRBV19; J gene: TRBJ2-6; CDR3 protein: CASSLAGGRSEGANVLTF; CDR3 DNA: TGTGCCAGCTCCCTAGCGGGGGGGCGGAGTGAGGGGGCCAACGTCCTGACTTTC
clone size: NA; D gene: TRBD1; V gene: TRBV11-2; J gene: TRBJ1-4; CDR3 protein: CASSARDSEKLFF; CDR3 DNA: TGTGCCAGCAGCGCCCGGGACAGCGAAAAACTGTTTTTT
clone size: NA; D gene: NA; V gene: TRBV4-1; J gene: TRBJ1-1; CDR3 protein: CASSQERQEVATEAFF; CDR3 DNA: TGCGCCAGCAGCCAAGAGAGACAGGAAGTCGCCACTGAAGCTTTCTTT
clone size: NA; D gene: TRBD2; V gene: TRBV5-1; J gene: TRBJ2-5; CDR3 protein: CASSVAGGQETQYF; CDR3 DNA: TGCGCCAGCAGCGTGGCGGGGGGCCAAGAGACCCAGTACTTC